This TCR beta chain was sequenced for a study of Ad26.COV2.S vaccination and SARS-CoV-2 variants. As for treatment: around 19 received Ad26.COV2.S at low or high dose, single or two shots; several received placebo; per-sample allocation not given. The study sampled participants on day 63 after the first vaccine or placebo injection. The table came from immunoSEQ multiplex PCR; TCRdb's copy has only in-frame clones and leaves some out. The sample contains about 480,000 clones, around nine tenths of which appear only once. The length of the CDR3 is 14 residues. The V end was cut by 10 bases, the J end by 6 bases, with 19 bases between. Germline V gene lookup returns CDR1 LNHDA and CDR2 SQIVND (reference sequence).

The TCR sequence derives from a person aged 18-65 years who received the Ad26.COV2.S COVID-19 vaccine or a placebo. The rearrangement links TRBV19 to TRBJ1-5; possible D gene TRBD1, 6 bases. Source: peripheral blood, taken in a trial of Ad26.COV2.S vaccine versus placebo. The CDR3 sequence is CATSPTGWRQPQHF. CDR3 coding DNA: TGTGCCACCAGTCCCACAGGGTGGCGTCAGCCCCAGCATTTT.